These 29 T cell receptor beta chains came from one sample sequenced in a study of response to subunit inactivated influenza vaccine. TCRdb recomputed calls from the RT-PCR reads with MiXCR, one row per CDR3 protein. The data contain 450,000 to 700,000 distinct CDR3 sequences, approximately 15% of them seen just once; the ten biggest clones take up 11%. The sequencing here drew on PBMCs from blood, taken about 12 days after vaccination. All receptors derive from a man in his forties or fifties who received an inactivated influenza vaccine.

The genes are TRBV2 and TRBJ2-2; 10 nucleotides align to TRBD2. The trim removed 8 bases at V and 4 bases at J, leaving 10 bases unmatched. CDR3 size: 16 residues. Germline lookup yields CDR1 SNHLY and CDR2 FYNNEI. The CDR3 nucleotides are TGTGCCAGCGTCGGTAGCGGGGGGCGGGTCACCGGGGAGCTGTTTTTT. Its protein product is CASVGSGGRVTGELFF.

The CDR3 spells CASSFISGHNPSGEQYF. CDR3 nucleotide sequence: TGTGCCAGCAGCTTCATCAGCGGCCACAACCCCTCTGGCGAGCAGTACTTC. The chain links TRBV5-6 to TRBJ2-7; D might be TRBD2 (5 bases). V was cut by 2 bases and J by 6 bases, with 24 bases left in between. This CDR3 region has 17 residues. The germline V gene encodes CDR1 SGHDT and CDR2 YYEEEE.

This clonotype occurred many times. The rearrangement joins TRBV28 to TRBJ2-4; D ambiguous. This CDR3 has 16 amino acids. Germline values: CDR1 MDHEN, CDR2 SYDVKM. Trimming took 7 bases from V and 0 from J, leaving 16 bases between them. The CDR3 here is CASKGRRRIAKNIQYF. In DNA form, the CDR3 reads TGTGCCAGCAAGGGCCGTCGCCGGATAGCCAAAAACATTCAGTACTTC.

The sample holds many counts of this clonotype. This sequence joins TRBV7-9 and TRBJ2-1; possible D gene TRBD2, 6 bases. CDR1 is SEHNR and CDR2 is FQNEAQ in the germline V gene (reference sequence). The CDR3 contains 16 residues. V was trimmed by 3 bases and J by 0 bases, leaving 12 bases between them. For the CDR3, the DNA is TGTGCCAGCAGCTTCAGGGAGGTCGCCTCCTACAATGAGCAGTTCTTC. Translating gives CASSFREVASYNEQFF.

This clonotype showed up just a few times. V is TRBV7-8 and J is TRBJ2-1, with D tentatively TRBD1 (6 bases). The V gene lost 0 bases and the J gene lost 0 bases, with 21 bases spanning the gap. The CDR3 has 20 amino acids. Germline V gene data show CDR1 as SGHVS and CDR2 as FQNEAQ. The CDR3 spells CASSLAPGGRGGRSYNEQFF. The CDR3 DNA sequence: TGTGCCAGCAGCTTAGCCCCCGGTGGGAGAGGGGGTCGCTCCTACAATGAGCAGTTCTTC.

This CDR3 is CASSHSGGPGANVLTF. The CDR3, as DNA: TGTGCCAGCAGCCACAGTGGGGGCCCTGGGGCCAACGTCCTGACTTTC. V and J are TRBV6-2 or TRBV6-3 and TRBJ2-6; D possibly corresponds to TRBD1 (6 bases). The CDR3 runs 16 residues. The germline CDR1 and CDR2 sequences are MNHEY and SVGEGT. The V end was cut by 6 bases, the J end by 2 bases, with 14 bases between.

This chain connects TRBV7-2 to TRBJ1-2; D is undetermined. This CDR3 has 12 residues. The V and J ends lost 2 bases and 8 bases respectively, with 9 bases between them. Germline V gene sequence: CDR1 SGHTA, CDR2 FQGNSA. This CDR3 is CASSLSWGGYTF. CDR3 in DNA: TGTGCCAGCAGCTTATCTTGGGGAGGCTACACCTTC.

This rearrangement joins TRBV6-5 to TRBJ1-2; 10 bases agree with TRBD1. J gave up 6 bases and V 0 bases, and 13 bases lay outside the gene matches. Germline-derived CDR1 and CDR2 are MNHEY and SVGAGI. The CDR3 extends over 18 amino acids. The CDR3, as DNA: TGTGCCAGCAGTTACTCGATAGGTTCGGGACAGGGGATTAATGGCTACACCTTC. It translates to CASSYSIGSGQGINGYTF.

Points on this clonotype: The junction differs from germline at one of its ends, possibly a read error. The chain uses TRBV20-1 and TRBJ2-3; D is undetermined. The CDR3 totals 14 residues. Per germline, CDR1 DFQATT and CDR2 SNEGSKA (reference sequence). For the CDR3, the DNA is TGCAGTGCCAGAGGTGGCGGCTTCACAGATACGCAGTATTTT. It is translated as CSARGGGFTDTQYF.

The CDR3 reads CATSLGAVSPLHF. The CDR3 region has the DNA TGTGCCACCAGTTTAGGGGCGGTTTCACCCCTCCACTTT. The chain couples TRBV24-1 to TRBJ1-6, with a weak D call TRBD1 (5 bases). Per the germline V gene, CDR1 is KGHDR and CDR2 is SFDVKD. V lost 6 bases, J lost 9 bases, and 11 bases lay in between. The CDR3 is made up of 13 amino acids.

This clonotype showed up just a few times. This chain uses TRBV30 with TRBJ2-3; D gene ambiguous. CDR3 length: 11 residues. V dropped 0 bases and J dropped 4 bases, with 2 bases sitting between them. Germline CDR1 GTSNPN, CDR2 SVGIG (reference sequence). In DNA form, the CDR3 reads TGTGCCTGGAGTGTATCAGATACGCAGTATTTT. This gives the protein CAWSVSDTQYF.

The V and J genes are TRBV29-1 and TRBJ2-7, with 10 nucleotides matching TRBD1. The CDR3 extends over 14 amino acids. Germline V gene data show CDR1 as SQVTM and CDR2 as ANQGSEA. The V segment lost 6 bases and the J segment 2 bases; nucleotides outside the gene matches: 7. CDR3 DNA sequence: TGCAGCGTCGACGGACAGGGGGGGACCTACGAGCAGTACTTC. Translation: CSVDGQGGTYEQYF.

The V gene is TRBV10-3, the J gene TRBJ2-2, with 9 bases matching TRBD2. The J segment lost 6 bases and the V segment lost 8 bases, leaving 13 bases of the junction unmatched. CDR3 length: 16 amino acids. CDR1 ENHRY and CDR2 SYGVKD come from the germline V gene. This CDR3 reads CAISNWASGAPGELFF. CDR3 DNA sequence: TGTGCCATCTCCAATTGGGCTAGCGGGGCCCCCGGGGAGCTGTTTTTT.

This chain links TRBV3-1 with TRBJ1-2, with TRBD1 matching over 7 bases. The junction had 10 bases not matched to a gene; V was cut back by 1 base and J by 8 bases. CDR1 is LGHDT, CDR2 YNNKEL, per germline (reference sequence). This CDR3 contains 15 residues. In DNA, the CDR3 is TGTGCCAGCAGCCAAGCTACAGGGGTCGTAGGCGGCTACACCTTC. This sequence encodes CASSQATGVVGGYTF.

This clonotype was detected a few times. The chain couples TRBV11-2 to TRBJ2-3; 16 bases align to TRBD2. This CDR3 is 19 amino acids long. V trimming: 4 bases; J trimming: 1 base; junction bases outside the gene matches: 8. CDR1 is SGHAT, CDR2 FQNNGV, per germline. The CDR3 region is CASSSPGLAGGMGTDTQYF. The CDR3, as DNA: TGTGCCAGCAGCTCTCCGGGACTAGCGGGAGGGATGGGCACAGATACGCAGTATTTT.

This clonotype showed up many times. The chain employs TRBV5-1 and TRBJ1-2; D is unresolved. CDR3 length equals 15 residues. The V and J ends lost 4 bases and 2 bases respectively, with 15 bases between them. CDR1 is SGHRS, CDR2 YFSETQ, per germline. The CDR3, as DNA: TGCGCCAGCAGCGAACGAGGGCACGGGAACTATGGCTACACCTTC. Translation: CASSERGHGNYGYTF.

The chain employs TRBV10-2 and TRBJ2-5; 11 positions agree with TRBD2. After removal of 6 bases from V and 1 base from J, the junction contained 13 bases not matched to a gene. This CDR3 is built from 18 residues. The germline CDR1 and CDR2 sequences are WSHSY and SAAADI. For the CDR3, the DNA is TGCGCCAGCAGCTTTACTCCGGGACTAGCGGATACCCAAGAGACCCAGTACTTC. It encodes CASSFTPGLADTQETQYF.

The table lists this clonotype with a few counts. The chain links TRBV19 to TRBJ1-5; D is undetermined. Looked up from germline, CDR1 is LNHDA and CDR2 is SQIVND (reference sequence). This CDR3 has 14 residues. Trimming stripped 6 bases from V and 1 base from J, with 10 bases between. The CDR3 region has the DNA TGTGCCAGTAGCCAAACTGACAGCAATCAGCCCCAGCATTTT. It is translated as CASSQTDSNQPQHF.

This clonotype came up many times. The chain uses TRBV10-3 and TRBJ1-6, with 10 bases matching TRBD1. V was clipped by 4 bases and J by 9 bases; unmatched bases: 6. Germline loops: CDR1 ENHRY, CDR2 SYGVKD. This CDR3 has 15 residues. In DNA, the CDR3 is TGTGCCATCAGTGTTGAGGGACAGGGGAGTTCACCCCTCCACTTT. It specifies CAISVEGQGSSPLHF.

This clonotype was picked up many times. The rearrangement joins TRBV18 to TRBJ2-1; 12 bases agree with TRBD2. Germline CDR1 and CDR2: KGHSH and LQKENI. The J segment lost 0 bases and the V segment lost 4 bases, leaving 4 bases of the junction unmatched. The CDR3 length is 17 residues. The CDR3, as DNA: TGTGCCAGCTCACTCCGGACTAGCGGGATCTCCTACAATGAGCAGTTCTTC. Residues: CASSLRTSGISYNEQFF.

This clonotype was counted at least ten times. The chain recombines TRBV29-1 with TRBJ2-3; D not certain. V lost 4 bases and J lost 3, with 8 bases in between. The CDR3 sequence is 12 residues long. Looked up from germline, CDR1 is SQVTM and CDR2 is ANQGSEA. CDR3 nucleotides: TGCAGCGTTGCTGTCTCAACAGATACGCAGTATTTT. This sequence encodes CSVAVSTDTQYF.

There are a few counts of this clonotype. The chain recombines TRBV2 with TRBJ1-1; maybe TRBD1 (5 bases). The germline V gene encodes CDR1 SNHLY and CDR2 FYNNEI. V was pared by 9 bases and J by 1 base, with 21 bases between. The CDR3 consists of 16 residues. This CDR3 is CASPRPAVGGNTEAFF. The DNA for the CDR3 is TGTGCCAGTCCTAGGCCAGCGGTGGGGGGGAACACTGAAGCTTTCTTT.

This chain connects TRBV4-2 to TRBJ2-7, with D tentatively TRBD2 (5 bases). The CDR3 length is 13 residues. V lost 0 bases, J lost 6 bases, and 9 bases lay in between. Germline V gene lookup returns CDR1 LGHNA and CDR2 YNFKEQ. In DNA, the CDR3 is TGTGCCAGCAGCCAAGAGAGAGGGAGCGAGCAGTACTTC. It specifies CASSQERGSEQYF.

This chain joins TRBV10-1 and TRBJ1-1, with TRBD1 matching 9 bases. This CDR3 is built from 15 residues. Per the germline V gene, CDR1 is WNHNN and CDR2 is SYGVQD (reference sequence). V shed 7 bases and J 4 bases; nucleotides not matched to a gene: 10. CDR3 loop: CASKAGRTGVTEAFF. The DNA for the CDR3 is TGCGCCAGCAAAGCGGGGCGGACAGGGGTCACTGAAGCTTTCTTT.

This clonotype was seen repeatedly, ten times or more. The chain combines TRBV12-3 or TRBV12-4 with TRBJ1-5; 10 bases fit TRBD1. Trimming removed 6 bases from V and 0 bases from J; junction bases left unmatched: 2. This CDR3 is 15 amino acids long. The CDR3 bases are TGTGCCAGCAGCCGACAGGGGGCTAGCAATCAGCCCCAGCATTTT. This encodes CASSRQGASNQPQHF.

This clonotype occurred a few times. The chain carries TRBV14 and TRBJ2-7; 7 positions agree with TRBD1. Germline lookup yields CDR1 SGHDN and CDR2 FVKESK. Germline trimming cut 2 bases from V and 0 bases from J; bases unmatched to any gene: 7. This CDR3 is built from 16 residues. In nucleotides, the CDR3 is TGTGCCAGCAGCCAATACGGACAGGCGTACTCCTACGAGCAGTACTTC. Amino acids: CASSQYGQAYSYEQYF.

The CDR3 bases are TGCGCCAGCAGCCCCGTTCGGGGAGGGATCCAAGAGACCCAGTACTTC. Translated: CASSPVRGGIQETQYF. V and J are TRBV4-3 and TRBJ2-5, with 7 bases identical to TRBD2. The CDR3 runs to 16 residues. CDR1 is LGHNA, CDR2 YSLEER, per germline. Unmatched junction bases numbered 9, after V lost 4 bases and J lost 1 base.

This chain joins TRBV6-2 or TRBV6-3 and TRBJ1-2; TRBD1 might be the D (5 bases). The V end lost 6 bases, the J end lost 14 bases, and 13 bases lay between the germline ends. CDR1 MNHEY and CDR2 SVGEGT come from the germline V gene. This CDR3 spans 10 amino acids. CDR3 loop: CASSRGTLTF. CDR3 in DNA: TGTGCCAGCAGCCGCGGGACTTTGACCTTC.

This clonotype was counted ten times or more. The chain couples TRBV5-1 to TRBJ2-7; D possibly corresponds to TRBD2 (5 bases). The V end lost 2 bases, the J end lost 3 bases, and 12 bases lay between the germline ends. Germline CDR1 reads SGHRS; CDR2 reads YFSETQ. This CDR3 region has 14 residues. CDR3 sequence reads: CASSFNVGDYEQYF. The CDR3, as DNA: TGCGCCAGCAGCTTTAACGTCGGGGACTACGAGCAGTACTTC.